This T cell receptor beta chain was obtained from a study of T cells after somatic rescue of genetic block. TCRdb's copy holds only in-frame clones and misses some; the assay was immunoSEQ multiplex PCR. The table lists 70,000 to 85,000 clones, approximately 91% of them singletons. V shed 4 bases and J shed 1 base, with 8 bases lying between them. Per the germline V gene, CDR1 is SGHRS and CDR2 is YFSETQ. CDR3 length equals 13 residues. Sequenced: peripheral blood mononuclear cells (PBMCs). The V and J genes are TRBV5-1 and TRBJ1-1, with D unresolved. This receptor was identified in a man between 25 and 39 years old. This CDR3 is CASSRSENTEAFF. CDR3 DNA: TGCGCCAGCAGCCGCTCAGAGAACACTGAAGCTTTCTTT. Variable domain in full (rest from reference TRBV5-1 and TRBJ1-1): KAGVTQTPRYLIKTRGQQVTLSCSPISGHRSVSWYQQTPGQGLQFLFEYFSETQRNKGNFPGRFSGRQFSNSRSEMNVSTLELGDSALYLCASSRSENTEAFFGQGTRLTVV.